Below, 10 T cell receptor beta chains from the same sample are listed, as sequenced in a study of cytomegalovirus exposure and HLA in healthy donors. Both 60 Vbeta primers and 13 Jbeta primers went into the PCR. Measured with immunoSEQ multiplex PCR; TCRdb has only the in-frame clones, and not every one. The sample carries approximately 110,000 clones, approximately 69% recorded once. Sequencing used PBMCs. The receptor set was obtained from a woman aged 40 to 49 in good health and CMV-seropositive.

This chain joins TRBV7-9 and TRBJ1-4; TRBD1 matches at 8 bases. V was clipped by 4 bases and J by 6 bases; unmatched bases: 4. The germline CDR1 and CDR2 sequences are SEHNR and FQNEAQ (reference sequence). CDR3 length: 14 amino acids. CDR3 sequence (DNA): TGTGCCAGCAGCTCTACAGGGGGACATGAAAAACTGTTTTTT. Translation: CASSSTGGHEKLFF.

This clone was seen a single time. The CDR3 loop is CASGLLTGWTTYEQYF. The CDR3 region has the DNA TGTGCTAGTGGTTTGCTAACAGGGTGGACGACCTACGAGCAGTACTTC. The chain combines TRBV12-5 with TRBJ2-7; possibly TRBD1 for D (6 bases). CDR3 length equals 16 residues. Germline CDR1 is LGHNT and CDR2 is FRNRAP. V dropped 2 bases and J dropped 2 bases, with 16 bases sitting between them.

This chain connects TRBV5-1 to TRBJ2-1, with 8 bases identical to TRBD1. The germline V gene encodes CDR1 SGHRS and CDR2 YFSETQ. This CDR3 is 15 amino acids long. Trimming cost V 3 bases and J 8 bases; bases outside gene matches: 10. CDR3 loop: CASSSWTGSLYEQFF. For the CDR3, the DNA is TGCGCCAGCAGCTCCTGGACAGGGTCCTTATATGAGCAGTTCTTC.

The chain recombines TRBV2 with TRBJ1-1; a weak D match, TRBD1 (6 bases). V lost 6 bases to trimming and J lost 1 base, with 12 bases between them. Germline V gene lookup returns CDR1 SNHLY and CDR2 FYNNEI. This CDR3 contains 14 residues. The CDR3 sequence: CASRGGIRNTEAFF. The CDR3 DNA sequence: TGTGCCAGCAGAGGGGGTATAAGGAACACTGAAGCTTTCTTT.

This rearrangement joins TRBV9 to TRBJ1-6; D gene uncertain. V lost 2 bases, J lost 8 bases, and 14 bases lay in between. Per the germline V gene, CDR1 is SGDLS and CDR2 is YYNGEE. The CDR3 covers 15 residues. The CDR3 is CASSVGSEGDSPLHF. The CDR3 coding sequence is TGTGCCAGCAGCGTCGGGTCCGAGGGCGATTCACCCCTCCACTTT.

A few counts support this clone. The chain links TRBV6-6 to TRBJ2-7; D is possibly TRBD1 (6 bases). The CDR3 is 13 residues long. The ends were cut back, 5 bases at V and 2 bases at J, with 10 bases in the middle. Germline V gene data show CDR1 as MNHNY and CDR2 as SVGAGI (reference sequence). The CDR3 nucleotides are TGTGCCAGCAGTCTGGGACACACCTACGAGCAGTACTTC. This translates into CASSLGHTYEQYF.

The chain uses TRBV11-3 and TRBJ2-2; the match to TRBD2 covers 7 bases. The CDR3 consists of 17 residues. Trimming took 1 base from V and 8 from J; bases not matched to a gene: 13. Germline V gene data show CDR1 as SGHNT and CDR2 as YENEEA. CDR3 in DNA: TGTGCCAGCAGCTTAGGCCTTTGGGGAGGGCCTGATGGGGAGCTGTTTTTT. Encoded protein: CASSLGLWGGPDGELFF.

This sequence joins TRBV9 and TRBJ2-4, with a possible D match to TRBD2 (5 bases). From germline, CDR1 is SGDLS and CDR2 YYNGEE. V dropped 2 bases and J dropped 0 bases, with 9 bases sitting between them. The CDR3 length is 15 residues. CDR3 in amino acids: CASSVSGIAKNIQYF. CDR3 in DNA: TGTGCCAGCAGCGTCTCGGGGATAGCCAAAAACATTCAGTACTTC.

The chain employs TRBV7-3 and TRBJ2-7, with a weak D call TRBD1 (5 bases). The CDR3 has 13 residues. Trimming shortened V by 4 bases and J by 4 bases, and 11 bases separated the two germline ends. The V gene's germline CDR1 is SGHTA and CDR2 FQGTGA. The DNA of the CDR3 is TGTGCCAGCAGCTATGGGGCAGGGTACGAGCAGTACTTC. Translation: CASSYGAGYEQYF.

This chain joins TRBV4-1 and TRBJ1-2; 7 nucleotides agree with TRBD1. The CDR3 runs to 15 residues. Trimming cost V 1 base and J 4 bases; bases outside gene matches: 6. The germline CDR1 and CDR2 sequences are MGHRA and YSYEKL. CDR3 in amino acids: CASSQVEGGGYGYTF. CDR3 DNA sequence: TGCGCCAGCAGCCAAGTCGAAGGGGGCGGCTATGGCTACACCTTC.